Listed below are T cell receptor beta chains from one sample, sequenced in a study of blood T cell repertoires in COVID-19. Data came from immunoSEQ multiplex PCR; TCRdb stores just in-frame clones and leaves some out. The sample has tens of thousands of clones, about 90% seen once; the top ten hold under 1.1%. The sample consisted of peripheral blood. All receptors derive from a woman aged 50 to 60 in a cohort sampled during active COVID-19. Both conserved end residues are part of each CDR3. The D gene is left open where the match is weak. Rows give clone size only sometimes, using once, few, many, or a class for an expanded clone.

clone size: -
D gene: -
V gene: TRBV28
J gene: TRBJ1-2
CDR3 DNA: TGTGCCAGCAGTCTGACAGGAGCATATGGCTACACCTTC
CDR3 protein: CASSLTGAYGYTF

clone size: -
D gene: TRBD2
V gene: TRBV4-2
J gene: TRBJ2-1
CDR3 DNA: TGTGCCAGCAGCCAAGATACCAGCCGAGGGCTAGCGGGAGAAATGACCTACAATGAGCAGTTCTTC
CDR3 protein: CASSQDTSRGLAGEMTYNEQFF

clone size: -
D gene: TRBD1
V gene: TRBV28
J gene: TRBJ1-3
CDR3 DNA: TGTGCCAGCAGTCTCCGGACAGGACCTTTCTCTGGAAACACCATATATTTT
CDR3 protein: CASSLRTGPFSGNTIYF

clone size: -
D gene: TRBD1
V gene: TRBV28
J gene: TRBJ1-2
CDR3 DNA: TGTGCCAGCAGCCCTACCCTGGACAGGCTCTATGGCTACACCTTC
CDR3 protein: CASSPTLDRLYGYTF

clone size: -
D gene: -
V gene: TRBV13
J gene: TRBJ2-1
CDR3 DNA: TGTGCCAGCAGCTTGTCTTTCAGCTCCTACAATGAGCAGTTCTTC
CDR3 protein: CASSLSFSSYNEQFF

clone size: -
D gene: TRBD1
V gene: TRBV30
J gene: TRBJ1-2
CDR3 DNA: TGTGCCTCCTGGACAGGGGGCGGCTACACCTTC
CDR3 protein: CASWTGGGYTF

clone size: -
D gene: -
V gene: TRBV29-1
J gene: TRBJ2-1
CDR3 DNA: TGCAGCGTTGAGGTTTCGGGGATGCCGTTCTTC
CDR3 protein: CSVEVSGMPFF

clone size: -
D gene: TRBD2
V gene: TRBV19
J gene: TRBJ2-3
CDR3 DNA: TGTGCCAGTAGTATAGGGCCCGCTAGCGGGAGCCCCACAGATACGCAGTATTTT
CDR3 protein: CASSIGPASGSPTDTQYF

clone size: -
D gene: -
V gene: TRBV7-8
J gene: TRBJ1-5
CDR3 DNA: TGTGCCAGCAGCTTAGCGGGAGGGGGGCAAGGTTATATAAATCAGCCCCAGCATTTT
CDR3 protein: CASSLAGGGQGYINQPQHF

clone size: -
D gene: -
V gene: TRBV20-1
J gene: TRBJ2-7
CDR3 DNA: TGCAGTGCTAGTTTTGGGCTCGAGCAGTACTTC
CDR3 protein: CSASFGLEQYF

clone size: few
D gene: -
V gene: TRBV11-2
J gene: TRBJ2-3
CDR3 DNA: TGTGCCAGCAGCTTGAGTGAAGATACGCAGTATTTT
CDR3 protein: CASSLSEDTQYF

clone size: few
D gene: -
V gene: TRBV5-1
J gene: TRBJ1-4
CDR3 DNA: TGCGCCAGCAGCTTGTACGGACAGAATGAAAAACTGTTTTTT
CDR3 protein: CASSLYGQNEKLFF

clone size: -
D gene: TRBD1
V gene: TRBV7-2
J gene: TRBJ2-2
CDR3 DNA: TGTGCCAGCAGCTTATCCCAGGGGGCGAACACCGGGGAGCTGTTTTTT
CDR3 protein: CASSLSQGANTGELFF

clone size: -
D gene: TRBD1
V gene: TRBV28
J gene: TRBJ2-4
CDR3 DNA: TGTGCCAGCAGCCTACCAGGGGGCGCGGGGAACATTCAGTACTTC
CDR3 protein: CASSLPGGAGNIQYF

clone size: once
D gene: TRBD2
V gene: TRBV5-4
J gene: TRBJ2-3
CDR3 DNA: TGTGCCAGCAGCGACGGACTAGCGGGAGGAGGTGGAGATACGCAGTATTTT
CDR3 protein: CASSDGLAGGGGDTQYF

clone size: -
D gene: TRBD1
V gene: TRBV4-1
J gene: TRBJ1-1
CDR3 DNA: TGCGCCAGCAGCCAAAATACAGGGGTCTACACTGAAGCTTTCTTT
CDR3 protein: CASSQNTGVYTEAFF

clone size: -
D gene: -
V gene: TRBV5-1
J gene: TRBJ2-2
CDR3 DNA: TGCGCCAGCAGCTTGGGAGCGGGCCGTAACACCGGGGAGCTGTTTTTT
CDR3 protein: CASSLGAGRNTGELFF

clone size: -
D gene: -
V gene: TRBV7-3
J gene: TRBJ2-7
CDR3 DNA: TGTGCCAGCAGCTTTGGGGCGGAGGGCGAGCAGTACTTC
CDR3 protein: CASSFGAEGEQYF

clone size: -
D gene: TRBD1
V gene: TRBV7-2
J gene: TRBJ1-5
CDR3 DNA: TGTGCCAGCAGCTTAGTGCGGGGACAGAATCAGCCCCAGCATTTT
CDR3 protein: CASSLVRGQNQPQHF

clone size: -
D gene: -
V gene: TRBV28
J gene: TRBJ2-1
CDR3 DNA: TGTGCCAGCCCAGGGGCAGGTCCTTCTAATGAGCAGTTCTTC
CDR3 protein: CASPGAGPSNEQFF

clone size: -
D gene: TRBD2
V gene: TRBV5-4
J gene: TRBJ2-7
CDR3 DNA: TGTGCCAGCAGTCCCCGGACTAGTGCCTACGAGCAGTACTTC
CDR3 protein: CASSPRTSAYEQYF

clone size: -
D gene: TRBD1
V gene: TRBV7-9
J gene: TRBJ2-7
CDR3 DNA: TGTGCCAGCAGCTGGGGGAGGGACAGGGGGGCGACCGAGCAGTACTTC
CDR3 protein: CASSWGRDRGATEQYF

clone size: -
D gene: -
V gene: TRBV28
J gene: TRBJ1-2
CDR3 DNA: TGTGCCAGCACCAAGACAGTGAGACTCTCTAACTATGGCTACACCTTC
CDR3 protein: CASTKTVRLSNYGYTF

clone size: -
D gene: TRBD2
V gene: TRBV5-5
J gene: TRBJ2-7
CDR3 DNA: TGTGCCAGCAGCTGGGGGAGGGAACTAGCGAGAGCCTACGAGCAGTACTTC
CDR3 protein: CASSWGRELARAYEQYF

clone size: few
D gene: TRBD2
V gene: TRBV2
J gene: TRBJ2-2
CDR3 DNA: TGTGCCAGCAGCCCCCGGGAGGGGACTTTAACCGGGGAGCTGTTTTTT
CDR3 protein: CASSPREGTLTGELFF

clone size: -
D gene: TRBD1
V gene: TRBV4-2
J gene: TRBJ1-1
CDR3 DNA: TGTGCCAGCAGCCAAGATCAGGGGGCAGCCACTGAAGCTTTCTTT
CDR3 protein: CASSQDQGAATEAFF

clone size: -
D gene: -
V gene: TRBV7-3
J gene: TRBJ2-5
CDR3 DNA: TGTGCCAGCAGCTTAGGGGGCCAGGGAGAGACCCAGTACTTC
CDR3 protein: CASSLGGQGETQYF

clone size: -
D gene: TRBD2
V gene: TRBV19
J gene: TRBJ2-3
CDR3 DNA: TGTGCCAGTAGACCCTGGGGCGGGAGAGGGGAAGATACGCAGTATTTT
CDR3 protein: CASRPWGGRGEDTQYF

clone size: -
D gene: -
V gene: TRBV11-2
J gene: TRBJ1-1
CDR3 DNA: TGTGCCAGCAGCTTAGGGGGGGGACCTGAAGCTTTCTTT
CDR3 protein: CASSLGGGPEAFF

clone size: -
D gene: -
V gene: TRBV6-1
J gene: TRBJ2-3
CDR3 DNA: TGTGCCAGCAGTGAATTCAATACGCAGTATTTT
CDR3 protein: CASSEFNTQYF

clone size: -
D gene: -
V gene: TRBV3-1/TRBV3-2
J gene: TRBJ2-3
CDR3 DNA: TGTGCCAGCTCTAGGACTGGCTGGAGAGATACGCAGTATTTT
CDR3 protein: CASSRTGWRDTQYF

clone size: -
D gene: -
V gene: TRBV10-2
J gene: TRBJ1-5
CDR3 DNA: TGCGCCAGCAGTGACTCCCTAGGCGATCAGCCCCAGCATTTT
CDR3 protein: CASSDSLGDQPQHF

clone size: -
D gene: TRBD1
V gene: TRBV4-1
J gene: TRBJ1-1
CDR3 DNA: TGCGCCAGCAGCCAGGGACAGGGCTTTATGAACACTGAAGCTTTCTTT
CDR3 protein: CASSQGQGFMNTEAFF

clone size: -
D gene: TRBD2
V gene: TRBV19
J gene: TRBJ2-3
CDR3 DNA: TGTGCCAGTAGTTTTCGGGGTAGCGGGCCCCCCACAGATACGCAGTATTTT
CDR3 protein: CASSFRGSGPPTDTQYF

clone size: -
D gene: TRBD2
V gene: TRBV6-2/TRBV6-3
J gene: TRBJ2-5
CDR3 DNA: TGTGCCAGCAGTATCGGACTAGCGGGAGGTTGGGAGACCCAGTACTTC
CDR3 protein: CASSIGLAGGWETQYF

clone size: -
D gene: TRBD1
V gene: TRBV11-2
J gene: TRBJ2-5
CDR3 DNA: TGTGCCAGCAGCGTTCCCAGGGGGCCGGAGACCCAGTACTTC
CDR3 protein: CASSVPRGPETQYF

clone size: -
D gene: -
V gene: TRBV24-1
J gene: TRBJ2-3
CDR3 DNA: TGTGCCACCGAGGGAGCCAGCGGAGATACGCAGTATTTT
CDR3 protein: CATEGASGDTQYF

clone size: few
D gene: -
V gene: TRBV19
J gene: TRBJ1-5
CDR3 DNA: TGTGCCAGTCGTCAGACAGGTACCAATCAGCCCCAGCATTTT
CDR3 protein: CASRQTGTNQPQHF

clone size: -
D gene: TRBD1
V gene: TRBV18
J gene: TRBJ1-3
CDR3 DNA: TGTGCCAGCTCACCCCCATCGACAGGGGGCTTTGGAAACACCATATATTTT
CDR3 protein: CASSPPSTGGFGNTIYF

clone size: -
D gene: -
V gene: TRBV13
J gene: TRBJ2-2
CDR3 DNA: TGTGCCAGCAGCCCGGGCCCGTCGGGGGGGGAGCTGTTTTTT
CDR3 protein: CASSPGPSGGELFF

clone size: -
D gene: TRBD1
V gene: TRBV5-1
J gene: TRBJ1-1
CDR3 DNA: TGCGCCAGCAGCCGGACAGGGGACATGAACACTGAAGCTTTCTTT
CDR3 protein: CASSRTGDMNTEAFF

clone size: -
D gene: TRBD1
V gene: TRBV28
J gene: TRBJ1-2
CDR3 DNA: TGTGCCAGCAGTTTAGACAGGGGAGGATACACCTTC
CDR3 protein: CASSLDRGGYTF

clone size: -
D gene: TRBD1
V gene: TRBV18
J gene: TRBJ2-7
CDR3 DNA: TGTGCCAGCTCACCAACACAGGGGACCTACGAGCAGTACTTC
CDR3 protein: CASSPTQGTYEQYF

clone size: -
D gene: TRBD2
V gene: TRBV5-1
J gene: TRBJ2-5
CDR3 DNA: TGCGCCAGCAGCTGGGGGACTAGCGGGAGCCGCCAAGAGACCCAGTACTTC
CDR3 protein: CASSWGTSGSRQETQYF

clone size: -
D gene: TRBD1
V gene: TRBV19
J gene: TRBJ1-4
CDR3 DNA: TGTGCCAGTAGTATGATTATGGGGACAGAGAATGAAAAGCTGTTTTTT
CDR3 protein: CASSMIMGTENEKLFF

clone size: -
D gene: -
V gene: TRBV28
J gene: TRBJ2-7
CDR3 DNA: TGTGCCAGCAGTATACAGGGCACAGGGCTATACGAGCAGTACTTC
CDR3 protein: CASSIQGTGLYEQYF

clone size: -
D gene: TRBD2
V gene: TRBV18
J gene: TRBJ2-6
CDR3 DNA: TGTGCCAGCTCACACATAGCGGGAGGGGAATCCTCTGGGGCCAACGTCCTGACTTTC
CDR3 protein: CASSHIAGGESSGANVLTF

clone size: -
D gene: -
V gene: TRBV7-9
J gene: TRBJ1-4
CDR3 DNA: TGTGCCAGCAGCGAGGGACTTGCGGCGGAAAAACTGTTTTTT
CDR3 protein: CASSEGLAAEKLFF

clone size: -
D gene: TRBD1
V gene: TRBV29-1
J gene: TRBJ2-3
CDR3 DNA: TGCAGCGTTGAAGGGACAGGGATGACAGATACGCAGTATTTT
CDR3 protein: CSVEGTGMTDTQYF

clone size: -
D gene: TRBD2
V gene: TRBV19
J gene: TRBJ2-5
CDR3 DNA: TGTGCCAGTAGTAAGTCTGGGCTAGCGGGAGATCGGGCCCAAGAGACCCAGTACTTC
CDR3 protein: CASSKSGLAGDRAQETQYF

clone size: -
D gene: TRBD1
V gene: TRBV5-1
J gene: TRBJ2-2
CDR3 DNA: TGCGCCAGCAGCTGGGGACAGGGGACCGGGGAGCTGTTTTTT
CDR3 protein: CASSWGQGTGELFF

clone size: -
D gene: TRBD2
V gene: TRBV18
J gene: TRBJ2-7
CDR3 DNA: TGTGCCAGCTCACCGAGGCGGGAGGGCAACGAGCAGTACTTC
CDR3 protein: CASSPRREGNEQYF